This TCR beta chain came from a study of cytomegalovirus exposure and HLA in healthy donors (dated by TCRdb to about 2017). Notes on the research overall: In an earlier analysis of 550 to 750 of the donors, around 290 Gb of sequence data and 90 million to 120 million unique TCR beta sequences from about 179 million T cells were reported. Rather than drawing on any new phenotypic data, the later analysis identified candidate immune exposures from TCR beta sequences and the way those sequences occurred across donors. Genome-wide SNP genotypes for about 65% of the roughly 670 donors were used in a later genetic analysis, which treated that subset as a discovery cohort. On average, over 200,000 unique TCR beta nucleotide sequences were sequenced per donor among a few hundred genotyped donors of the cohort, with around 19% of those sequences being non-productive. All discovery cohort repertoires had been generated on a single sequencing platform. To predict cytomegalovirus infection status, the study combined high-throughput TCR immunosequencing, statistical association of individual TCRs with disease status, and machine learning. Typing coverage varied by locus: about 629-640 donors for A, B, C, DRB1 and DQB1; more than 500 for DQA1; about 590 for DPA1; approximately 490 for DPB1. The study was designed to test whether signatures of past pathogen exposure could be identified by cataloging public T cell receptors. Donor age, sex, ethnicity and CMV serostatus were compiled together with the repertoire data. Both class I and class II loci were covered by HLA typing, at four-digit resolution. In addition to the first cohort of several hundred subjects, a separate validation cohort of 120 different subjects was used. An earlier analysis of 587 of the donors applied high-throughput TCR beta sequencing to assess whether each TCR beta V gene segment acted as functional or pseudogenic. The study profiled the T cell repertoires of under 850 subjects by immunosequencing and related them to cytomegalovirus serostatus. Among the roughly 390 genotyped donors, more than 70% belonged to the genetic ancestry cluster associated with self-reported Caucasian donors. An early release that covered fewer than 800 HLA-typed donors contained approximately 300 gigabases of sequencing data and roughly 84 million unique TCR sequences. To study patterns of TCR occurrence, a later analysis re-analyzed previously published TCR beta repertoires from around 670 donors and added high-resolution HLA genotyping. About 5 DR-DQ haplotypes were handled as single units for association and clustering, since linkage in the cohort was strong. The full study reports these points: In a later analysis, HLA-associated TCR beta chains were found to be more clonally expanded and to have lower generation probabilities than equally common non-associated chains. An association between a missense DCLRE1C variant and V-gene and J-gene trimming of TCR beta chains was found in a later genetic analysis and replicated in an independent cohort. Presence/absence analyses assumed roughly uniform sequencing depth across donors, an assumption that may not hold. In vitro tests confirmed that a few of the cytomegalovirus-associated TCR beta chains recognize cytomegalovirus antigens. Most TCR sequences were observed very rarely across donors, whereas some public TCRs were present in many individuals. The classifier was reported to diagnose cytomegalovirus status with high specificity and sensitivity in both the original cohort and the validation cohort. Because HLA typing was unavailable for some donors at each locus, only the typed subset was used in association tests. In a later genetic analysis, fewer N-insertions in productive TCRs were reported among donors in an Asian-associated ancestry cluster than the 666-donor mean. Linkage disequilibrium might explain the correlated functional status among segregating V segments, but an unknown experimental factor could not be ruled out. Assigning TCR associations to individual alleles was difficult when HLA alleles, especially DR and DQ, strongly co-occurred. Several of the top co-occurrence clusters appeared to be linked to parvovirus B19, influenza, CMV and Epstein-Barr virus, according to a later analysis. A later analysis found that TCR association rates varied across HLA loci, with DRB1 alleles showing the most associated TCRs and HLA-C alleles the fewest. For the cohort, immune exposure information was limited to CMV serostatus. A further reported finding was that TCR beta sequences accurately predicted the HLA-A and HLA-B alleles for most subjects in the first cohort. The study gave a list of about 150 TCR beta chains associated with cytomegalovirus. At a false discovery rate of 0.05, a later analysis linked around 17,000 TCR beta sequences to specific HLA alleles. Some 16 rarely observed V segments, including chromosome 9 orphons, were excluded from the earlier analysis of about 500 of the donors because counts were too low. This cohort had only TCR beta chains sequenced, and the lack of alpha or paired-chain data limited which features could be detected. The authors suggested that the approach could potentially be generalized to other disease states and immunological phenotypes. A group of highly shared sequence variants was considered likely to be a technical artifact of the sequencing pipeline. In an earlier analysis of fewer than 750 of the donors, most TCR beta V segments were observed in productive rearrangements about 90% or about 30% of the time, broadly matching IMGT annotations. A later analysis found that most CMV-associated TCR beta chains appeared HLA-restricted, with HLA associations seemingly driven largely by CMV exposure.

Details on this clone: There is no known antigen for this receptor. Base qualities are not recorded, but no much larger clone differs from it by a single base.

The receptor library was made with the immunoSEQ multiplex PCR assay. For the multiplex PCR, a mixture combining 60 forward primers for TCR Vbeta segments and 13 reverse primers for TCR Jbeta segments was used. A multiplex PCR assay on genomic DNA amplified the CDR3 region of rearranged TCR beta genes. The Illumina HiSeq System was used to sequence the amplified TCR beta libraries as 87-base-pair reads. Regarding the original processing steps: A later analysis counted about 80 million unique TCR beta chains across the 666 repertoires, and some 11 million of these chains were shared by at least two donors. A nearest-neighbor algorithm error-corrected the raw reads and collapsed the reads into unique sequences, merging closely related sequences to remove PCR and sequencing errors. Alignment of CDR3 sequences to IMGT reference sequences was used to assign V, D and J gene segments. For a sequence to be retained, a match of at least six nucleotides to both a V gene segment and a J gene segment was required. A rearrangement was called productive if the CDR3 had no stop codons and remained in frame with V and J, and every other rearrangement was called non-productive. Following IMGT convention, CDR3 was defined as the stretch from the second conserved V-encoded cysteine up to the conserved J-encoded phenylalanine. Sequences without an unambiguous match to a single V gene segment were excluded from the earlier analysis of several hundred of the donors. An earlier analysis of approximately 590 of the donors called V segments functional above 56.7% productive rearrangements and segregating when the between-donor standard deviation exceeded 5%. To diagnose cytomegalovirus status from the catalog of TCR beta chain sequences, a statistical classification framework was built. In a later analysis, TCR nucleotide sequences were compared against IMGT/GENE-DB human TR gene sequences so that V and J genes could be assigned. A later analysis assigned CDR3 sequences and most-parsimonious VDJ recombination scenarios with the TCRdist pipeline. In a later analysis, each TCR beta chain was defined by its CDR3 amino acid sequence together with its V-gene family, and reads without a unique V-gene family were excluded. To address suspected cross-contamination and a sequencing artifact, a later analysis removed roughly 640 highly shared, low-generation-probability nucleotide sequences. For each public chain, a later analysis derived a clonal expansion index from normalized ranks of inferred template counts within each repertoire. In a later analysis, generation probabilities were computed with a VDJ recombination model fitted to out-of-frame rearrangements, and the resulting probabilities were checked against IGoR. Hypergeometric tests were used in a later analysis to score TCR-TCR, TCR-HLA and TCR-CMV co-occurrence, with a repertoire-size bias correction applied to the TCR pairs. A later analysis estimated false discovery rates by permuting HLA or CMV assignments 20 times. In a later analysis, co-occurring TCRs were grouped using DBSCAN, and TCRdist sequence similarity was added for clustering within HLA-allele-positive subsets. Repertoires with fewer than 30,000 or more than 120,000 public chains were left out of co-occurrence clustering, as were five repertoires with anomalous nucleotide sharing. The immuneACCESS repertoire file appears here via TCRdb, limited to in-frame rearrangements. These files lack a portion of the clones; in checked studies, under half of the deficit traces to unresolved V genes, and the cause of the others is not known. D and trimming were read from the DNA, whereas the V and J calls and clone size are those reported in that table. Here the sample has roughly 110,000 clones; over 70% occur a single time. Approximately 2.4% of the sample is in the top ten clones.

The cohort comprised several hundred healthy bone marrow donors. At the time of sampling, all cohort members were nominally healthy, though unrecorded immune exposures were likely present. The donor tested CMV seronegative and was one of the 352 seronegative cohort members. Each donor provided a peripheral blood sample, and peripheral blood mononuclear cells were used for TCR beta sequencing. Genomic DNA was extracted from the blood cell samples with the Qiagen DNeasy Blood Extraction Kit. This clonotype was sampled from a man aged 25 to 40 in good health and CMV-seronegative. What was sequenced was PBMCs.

The CDR3 region: CASSVGGARGSGSRTGELFF. The bases read TGTGCCAGCAGTGTCGGGGGGGCTCGAGGTAGCGGGAGTCGGACCGGGGAGCTGTTTTTT. Recombination joined TRBV6-1 with TRBJ2-2; 9 bases in the middle match TRBD2. V is pruned by 4 bases and J by 5 bases, leaving 20 bases of the junction without a gene match. Inclusive of the bounding cysteine and phenylalanine, the CDR3 is 20 residues long. The DNA shown is the 60-base CDR3, in frame from base 1. The germline V gene supplies CDR1 MNHNS and CDR2 SASEGT.